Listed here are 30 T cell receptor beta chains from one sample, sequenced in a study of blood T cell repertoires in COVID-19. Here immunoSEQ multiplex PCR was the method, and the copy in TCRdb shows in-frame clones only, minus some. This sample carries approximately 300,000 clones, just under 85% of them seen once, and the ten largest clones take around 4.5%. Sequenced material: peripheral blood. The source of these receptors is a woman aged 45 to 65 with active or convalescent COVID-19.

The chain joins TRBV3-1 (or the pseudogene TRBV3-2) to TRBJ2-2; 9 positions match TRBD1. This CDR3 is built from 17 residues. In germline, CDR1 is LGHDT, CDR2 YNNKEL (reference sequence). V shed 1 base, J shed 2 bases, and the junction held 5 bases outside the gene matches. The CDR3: CASSQGGTGRNTGELFF. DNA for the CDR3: TGTGCCAGCAGCCAAGGAGGGACAGGGCGAAACACCGGGGAGCTGTTTTTT.

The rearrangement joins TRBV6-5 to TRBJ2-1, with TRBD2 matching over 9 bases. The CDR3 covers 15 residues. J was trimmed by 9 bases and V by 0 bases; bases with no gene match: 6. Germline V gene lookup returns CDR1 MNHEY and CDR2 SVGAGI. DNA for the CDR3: TGTGCCAGCAGTTACTCGGCTAGCGGGATGATTGAGCAGTTCTTC. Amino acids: CASSYSASGMIEQFF.

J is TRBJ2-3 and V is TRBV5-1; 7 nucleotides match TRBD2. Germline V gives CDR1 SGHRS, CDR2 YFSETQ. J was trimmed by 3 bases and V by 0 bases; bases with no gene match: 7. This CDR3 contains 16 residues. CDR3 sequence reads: CASSLVLLARTDTQYF. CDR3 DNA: TGCGCCAGCAGCTTGGTCCTACTAGCGAGGACAGATACGCAGTATTTT. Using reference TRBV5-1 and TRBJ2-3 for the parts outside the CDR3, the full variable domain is KAGVTQTPRYLIKTRGQQVTLSCSPISGHRSVSWYQQTPGQGLQFLFEYFSETQRNKGNFPGRFSGRQFSNSRSEMNVSTLELGDSALYLCASSLVLLARTDTQYFGPGTRLTVL.

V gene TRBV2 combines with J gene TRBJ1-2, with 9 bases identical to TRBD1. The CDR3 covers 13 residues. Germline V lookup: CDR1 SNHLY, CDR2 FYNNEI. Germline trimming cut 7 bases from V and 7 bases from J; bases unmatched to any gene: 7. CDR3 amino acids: CASTPTGGTGYTF. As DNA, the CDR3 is TGTGCCAGCACCCCAACAGGGGGCACTGGCTACACCTTC.

CDR3 in DNA: TGTGCCAGCAGTGAGCCTCCCTCCGGGGGAGATCAGCCCCAGCATTTT. It encodes CASSEPPSGGDQPQHF. This chain links TRBV6-1 with TRBJ1-5, with D perhaps matching TRBD1 (5 bases). The germline CDR1 and CDR2 sequences are MNHNS and SASEGT. The ends were cut back, 3 bases at V and 5 bases at J, with 17 bases in the middle. The CDR3 contains 16 residues.

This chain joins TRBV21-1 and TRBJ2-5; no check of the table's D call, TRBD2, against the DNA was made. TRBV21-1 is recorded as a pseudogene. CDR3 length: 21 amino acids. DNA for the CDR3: TGTGCCAGCAGCATCGGCGAACTAGCGGGGCGTTACGTTACCTCCCAAGAGACCCAGTACTTC. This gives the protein CASSIGELAGRYVTSQETQYF.

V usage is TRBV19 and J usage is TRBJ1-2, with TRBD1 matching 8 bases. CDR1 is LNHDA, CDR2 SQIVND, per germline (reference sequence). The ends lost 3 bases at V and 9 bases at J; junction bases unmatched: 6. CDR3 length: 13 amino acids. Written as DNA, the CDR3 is TGTGCCAGTAGTATGGGACAGGTGCGGCGCTACACCTTC. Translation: CASSMGQVRRYTF.

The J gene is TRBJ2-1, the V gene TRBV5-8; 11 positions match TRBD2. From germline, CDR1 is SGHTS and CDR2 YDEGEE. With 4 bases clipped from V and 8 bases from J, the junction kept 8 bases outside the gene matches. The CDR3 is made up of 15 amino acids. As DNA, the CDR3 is TGTGCCAGCAGCCTAGGGACTAGCGGTATTGATGAGCAGTTCTTC. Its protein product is CASSLGTSGIDEQFF.

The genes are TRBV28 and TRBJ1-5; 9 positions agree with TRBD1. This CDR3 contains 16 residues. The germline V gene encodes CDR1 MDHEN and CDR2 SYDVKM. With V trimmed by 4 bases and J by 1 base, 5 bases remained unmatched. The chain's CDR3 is CASSSGQGSSNQPQHF. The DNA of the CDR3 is TGTGCCAGCAGTTCCGGACAGGGGTCGAGCAATCAGCCCCAGCATTTT.

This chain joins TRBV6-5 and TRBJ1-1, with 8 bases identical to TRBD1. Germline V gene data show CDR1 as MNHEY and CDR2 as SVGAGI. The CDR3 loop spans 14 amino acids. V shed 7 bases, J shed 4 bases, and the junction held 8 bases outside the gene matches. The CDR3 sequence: CASNFITGGTEAFF. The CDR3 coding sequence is TGTGCCAGCAATTTTATCACAGGGGGCACTGAAGCTTTCTTT.

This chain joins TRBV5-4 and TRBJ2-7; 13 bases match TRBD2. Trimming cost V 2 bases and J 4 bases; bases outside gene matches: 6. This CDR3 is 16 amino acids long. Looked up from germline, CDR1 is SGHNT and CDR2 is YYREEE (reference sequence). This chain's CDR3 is CASSFELAGGPYEQYF. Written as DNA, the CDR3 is TGTGCCAGCAGCTTTGAACTAGCGGGAGGGCCTTACGAGCAGTACTTC.

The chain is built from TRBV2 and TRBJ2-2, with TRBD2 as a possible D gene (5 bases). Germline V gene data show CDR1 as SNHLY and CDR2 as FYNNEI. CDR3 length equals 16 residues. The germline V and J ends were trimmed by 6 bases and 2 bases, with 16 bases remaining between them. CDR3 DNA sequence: TGTGCCAGCAGCGATTCCGGGATCAGAAACACCGGGGAGCTGTTTTTT. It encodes CASSDSGIRNTGELFF.

CDR3 sequence (DNA): TGTGCCAGCAGCCAAGTTCAGTCCAGCTCCTACGAGCAGTACTTC. Translating gives CASSQVQSSSYEQYF. The chain is built from TRBV3-1 (or the pseudogene TRBV3-2) and TRBJ2-7; no definite D call. Trimming stripped 1 base from V and 0 bases from J, with 10 bases between. Germline CDR1 LGHDT, CDR2 YNNKEL (reference sequence). This CDR3 is built from 15 residues.

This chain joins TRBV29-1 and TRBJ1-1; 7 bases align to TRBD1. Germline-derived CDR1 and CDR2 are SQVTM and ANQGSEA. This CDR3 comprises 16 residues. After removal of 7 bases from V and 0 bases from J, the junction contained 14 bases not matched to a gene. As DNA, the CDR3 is TGCAGCGCGACCCGCGGAGGGGGCGAAATGAACACTGAAGCTTTCTTT. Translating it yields CSATRGGGEMNTEAFF.

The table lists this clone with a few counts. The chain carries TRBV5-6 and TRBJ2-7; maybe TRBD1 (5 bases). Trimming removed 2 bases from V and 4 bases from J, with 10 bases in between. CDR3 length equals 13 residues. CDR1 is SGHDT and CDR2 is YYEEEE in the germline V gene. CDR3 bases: TGTGCCAGCAGCTTTACAGGACGGTACGAGCAGTACTTC. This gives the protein CASSFTGRYEQYF. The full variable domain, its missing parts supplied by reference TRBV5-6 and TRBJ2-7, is DAGVTQSPTHLIKTRGQQVTLRCSPKSGHDTVSWYQQALGQGPQFIFQYYEEEERQRGNFPDRFSGHQFPNYSSELNVNALLLGDSALYLCASSFTGRYEQYFGPGTRLTVT.

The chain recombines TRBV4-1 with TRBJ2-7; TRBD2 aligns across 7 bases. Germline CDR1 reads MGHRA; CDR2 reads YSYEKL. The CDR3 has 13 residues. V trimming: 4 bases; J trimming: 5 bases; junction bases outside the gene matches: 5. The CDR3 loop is CASSRKRGHEQYF. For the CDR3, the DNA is TGCGCCAGCAGCCGCAAGCGGGGACACGAGCAGTACTTC.

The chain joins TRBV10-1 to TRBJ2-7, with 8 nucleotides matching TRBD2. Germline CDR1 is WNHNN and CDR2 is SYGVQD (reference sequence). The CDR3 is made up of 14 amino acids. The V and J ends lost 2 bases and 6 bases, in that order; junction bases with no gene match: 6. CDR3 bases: TGCGCCAGCAGTGAGGCTCGGACTAGCTCCGAGCAGTACTTC. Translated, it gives CASSEARTSSEQYF.

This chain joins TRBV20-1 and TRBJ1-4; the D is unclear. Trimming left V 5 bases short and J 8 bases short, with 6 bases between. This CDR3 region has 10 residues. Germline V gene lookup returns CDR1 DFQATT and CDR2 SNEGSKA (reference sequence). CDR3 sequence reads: CSASREKLFF. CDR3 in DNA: TGCAGTGCTTCGAGAGAAAAACTGTTTTTT.

The CDR3 reads CASSYRTGSGANVLTF. DNA for the CDR3: TGTGCCAGCAGCTACCGTACAGGGTCTGGGGCCAACGTCCTGACTTTC. The rearrangement links TRBV3-1 (or the pseudogene TRBV3-2) to TRBJ2-6; tentatively, D is TRBD1 (6 bases). In germline, CDR1 is LGHDT, CDR2 YNNKEL (reference sequence). The CDR3 length is 16 residues. V dropped 5 bases and J dropped 1 base, with 12 bases sitting between them.

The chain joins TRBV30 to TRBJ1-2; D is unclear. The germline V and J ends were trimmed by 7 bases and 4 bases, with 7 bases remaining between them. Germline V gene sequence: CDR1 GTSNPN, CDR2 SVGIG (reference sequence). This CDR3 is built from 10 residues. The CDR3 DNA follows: TGTGCCTTCCCCGTCTATGGCTACACCTTC. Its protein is CAFPVYGYTF.

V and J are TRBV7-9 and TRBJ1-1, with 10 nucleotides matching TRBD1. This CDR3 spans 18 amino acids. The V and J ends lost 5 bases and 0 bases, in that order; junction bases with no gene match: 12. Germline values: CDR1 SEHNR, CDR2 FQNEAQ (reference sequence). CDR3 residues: CASSQYGTGDIMNTEAFF. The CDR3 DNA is TGTGCCAGCAGCCAGTACGGGACAGGGGATATAATGAACACTGAAGCTTTCTTT. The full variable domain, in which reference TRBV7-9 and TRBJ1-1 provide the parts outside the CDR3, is DTGVSQNPRHKITKRGQNVTFRCDPISEHNRLYWYRQTLGQGPEFLTYFQNEAQLEKSRLLSDRFSAERPKGSFSTLEIQRTEQGDSAMYLCASSQYGTGDIMNTEAFFGQGTRLTVV.

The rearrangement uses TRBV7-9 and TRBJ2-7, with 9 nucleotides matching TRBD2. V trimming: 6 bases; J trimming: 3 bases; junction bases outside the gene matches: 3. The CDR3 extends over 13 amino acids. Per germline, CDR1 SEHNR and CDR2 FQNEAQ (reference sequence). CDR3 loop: CASSYSGSYEQYF. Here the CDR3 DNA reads TGTGCCAGCAGTTATAGCGGGAGCTACGAGCAGTACTTC. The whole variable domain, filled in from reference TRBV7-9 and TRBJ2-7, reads DTGVSQNPRHKITKRGQNVTFRCDPISEHNRLYWYRQTLGQGPEFLTYFQNEAQLEKSRLLSDRFSAERPKGSFSTLEIQRTEQGDSAMYLCASSYSGSYEQYFGPGTRLTVT.

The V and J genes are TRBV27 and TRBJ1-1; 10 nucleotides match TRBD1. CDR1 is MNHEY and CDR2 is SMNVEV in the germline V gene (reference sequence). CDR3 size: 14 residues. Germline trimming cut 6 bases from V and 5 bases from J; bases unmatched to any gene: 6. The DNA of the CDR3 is TGTGCCAGCAGCTGGGGGACAGGGGTTACTGAAGCTTTCTTT. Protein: CASSWGTGVTEAFF.

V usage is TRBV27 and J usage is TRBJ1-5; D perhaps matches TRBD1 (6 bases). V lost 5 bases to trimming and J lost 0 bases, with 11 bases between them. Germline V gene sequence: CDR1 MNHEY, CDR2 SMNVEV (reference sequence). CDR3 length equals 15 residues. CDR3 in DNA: TGTGCCAGCAGTCAAACAGGGCATAGCAATCAGCCCCAGCATTTT. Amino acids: CASSQTGHSNQPQHF.

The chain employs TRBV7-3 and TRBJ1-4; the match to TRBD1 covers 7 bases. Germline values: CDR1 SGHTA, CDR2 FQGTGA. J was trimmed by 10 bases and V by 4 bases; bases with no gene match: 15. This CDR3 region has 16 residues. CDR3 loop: CASSSALTGQLGKLFF. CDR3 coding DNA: TGTGCCAGCAGCTCCGCTCTGACAGGGCAGTTAGGAAAACTGTTTTTT.

This CDR3 reads CASSTDGVSNQPQHF. The CDR3 DNA sequence: TGCGCCAGCAGCACCGACGGAGTTAGCAATCAGCCCCAGCATTTT. The chain recombines TRBV5-1 with TRBJ1-5, with D unclear. CDR1 and CDR2 from the germline V gene are SGHRS and YFSETQ. The V gene lost 4 bases and the J gene lost 0 bases, with 11 bases spanning the gap. CDR3 length: 15 amino acids.

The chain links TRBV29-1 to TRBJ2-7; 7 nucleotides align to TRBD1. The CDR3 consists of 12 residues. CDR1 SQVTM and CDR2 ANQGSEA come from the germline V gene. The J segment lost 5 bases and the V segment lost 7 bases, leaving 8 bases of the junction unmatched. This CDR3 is CSARTGLNEQYF. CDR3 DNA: TGCAGCGCCAGGACAGGTCTAAACGAGCAGTACTTC.

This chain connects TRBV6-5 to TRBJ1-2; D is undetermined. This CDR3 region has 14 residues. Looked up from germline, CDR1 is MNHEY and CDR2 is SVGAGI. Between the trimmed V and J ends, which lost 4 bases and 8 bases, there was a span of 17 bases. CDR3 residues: CASSSQTAWWGYTF. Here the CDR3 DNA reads TGTGCCAGCAGTTCACAGACCGCGTGGTGGGGCTACACCTTC.

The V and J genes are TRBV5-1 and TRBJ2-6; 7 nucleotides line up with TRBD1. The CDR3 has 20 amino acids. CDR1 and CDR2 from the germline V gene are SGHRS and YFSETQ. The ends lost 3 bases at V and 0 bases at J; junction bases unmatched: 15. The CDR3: CASSSPRTGTLSSGANVLTF. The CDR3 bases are TGCGCCAGCAGCTCCCCCCGGACAGGTACTTTGAGCTCTGGGGCCAACGTCCTGACTTTC.

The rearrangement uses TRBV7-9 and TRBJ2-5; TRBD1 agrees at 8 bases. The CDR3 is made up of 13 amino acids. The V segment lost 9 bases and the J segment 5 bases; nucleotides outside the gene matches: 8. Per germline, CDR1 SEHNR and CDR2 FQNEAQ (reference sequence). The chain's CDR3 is CASAGGAWETQYF. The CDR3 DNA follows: TGTGCCAGTGCAGGGGGCGCTTGGGAGACCCAGTACTTC. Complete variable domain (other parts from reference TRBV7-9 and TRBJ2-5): DTGVSQNPRHKITKRGQNVTFRCDPISEHNRLYWYRQTLGQGPEFLTYFQNEAQLEKSRLLSDRFSAERPKGSFSTLEIQRTEQGDSAMYLCASAGGAWETQYFGPGTRLLVL.